The 6 T cell receptor beta chains below were found in one sample sequenced in a study of T cells after yellow fever vaccination. Each CDR3 protein gets one entry after TCRdb re-called the 5' RACE reads with MiXCR. The sample lists about 74,000 distinct CDR3 sequences; approximately 7% were seen once. This sample comprised CD8+ T cells sorted from PBMCs, obtained roughly 5 days after the first yellow fever vaccination. Receptors originate from a man aged 18 to 30 who received the YFV17D yellow fever vaccine.

The V and J genes are TRBV4-2 and TRBJ1-4; D not resolved. Germline loops: CDR1 LGHNA, CDR2 YNFKEQ. CDR3 length: 14 amino acids. Between the trimmed V and J ends, which lost 4 bases and 4 bases, there was a span of 10 bases. Here the CDR3 DNA reads TGTGCCAGCAGCCCGCCAGGCAGTAATGAAAAACTGTTTTTT. Its translation is CASSPPGSNEKLFF.

Turning to this clonotype: A much larger clonotype is one base distant, so this may be a read error. The genes are TRBV27 and TRBJ1-2; possibly TRBD1 for D (6 bases). The V end lost 5 bases, the J end lost 3 bases, and 22 bases lay between the germline ends. CDR1 is MNHEY, CDR2 SMNVEV, per germline (reference sequence). The CDR3 has 17 amino acids. CDR3 nucleotide sequence: TGTGCCAGCAGTGCACACCCGGACAGTTTCCCCTACTATGGCTACACCTTC. It yields the protein CASSAHPDSFPYYGYTF.

This clonotype was recorded many times. V usage is TRBV12-3 or TRBV12-4 and J usage is TRBJ2-7; tentatively, D is TRBD1 or TRBD2 (5 bases each). Trimming left V 5 bases short and J 2 bases short, with 13 bases between. The length of the CDR3 is 14 residues. This chain's CDR3 is CASSSTGTTYEQYF. Written as DNA, the CDR3 is TGTGCCAGCAGTAGTACCGGGACCACCTACGAGCAGTACTTC.

About this clonotype itself: This sequence may be a read error, since a much larger clone differs from it by one base. The chain carries TRBV25-1 and TRBJ2-5; D may be TRBD1 or TRBD2 (6 bases each). The CDR3 contains 15 residues. CDR1 and CDR2 (germline): MGHDK, SYGVNS. The V end was cut by 6 bases, the J end by 4 bases, with 18 bases between. The CDR3 region has the DNA TGTGCCAGCAGCTGGAGGGAACTAGGGGGAGAGACCCAGTACTTC. Residues: CASSWRELGGETQYF.

The CDR3 here is CASRPRAMGTEAFF. The CDR3 DNA reads as TGTGCCAGCAGGCCGCGGGCCATGGGAACTGAAGCTTTCTTT. The genes are TRBV5-4 and TRBJ1-1; D not certain. Germline CDR1 is SGHNT and CDR2 is YYREEE (reference sequence). The CDR3 has 14 amino acids. V was cut by 5 bases and J by 5 bases, with 16 bases left in between.

This clonotype occurred many times. The chain employs TRBV4-3 and TRBJ2-4, with D unresolved. The CDR3 sequence is 14 residues long. The V gene's germline CDR1 is LGHNA and CDR2 YSLEER. The V and J ends lost 0 bases and 7 bases respectively, with 10 bases between them. For the CDR3, the DNA is TGCGCCAGCAGCCAAGATCATCCTGTGAACATTCAGTACTTC. This encodes CASSQDHPVNIQYF.